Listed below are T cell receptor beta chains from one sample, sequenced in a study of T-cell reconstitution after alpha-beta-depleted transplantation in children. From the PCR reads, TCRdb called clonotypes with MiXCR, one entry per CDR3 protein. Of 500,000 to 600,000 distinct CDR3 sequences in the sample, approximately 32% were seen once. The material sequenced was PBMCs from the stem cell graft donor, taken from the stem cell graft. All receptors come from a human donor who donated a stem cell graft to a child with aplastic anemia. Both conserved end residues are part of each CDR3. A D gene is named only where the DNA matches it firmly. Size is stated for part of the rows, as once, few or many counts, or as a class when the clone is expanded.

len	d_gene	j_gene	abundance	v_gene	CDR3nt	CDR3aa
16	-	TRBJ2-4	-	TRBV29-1	TGCAGCGTTGAAGATCCAGAGGGTCAGGCCAAAAACATTCAGTACTTC	CSVEDPEGQAKNIQYF
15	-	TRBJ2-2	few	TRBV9	TGTGCCAGCAGCGCATCATCTCTGGACACCGGGGAGCTGTTTTTT	CASSASSLDTGELFF
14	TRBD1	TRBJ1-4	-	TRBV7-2	TGTGCCAGCAGCTCGACAGGGGGAAGTGAAAAACTGTTTTTT	CASSSTGGSEKLFF
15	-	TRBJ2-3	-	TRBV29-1	TGCAGCGTTGTCCTCCTCGGAGAATACACAGATACGCAGTATTTT	CSVVLLGEYTDTQYF
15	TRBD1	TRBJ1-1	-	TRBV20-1	TGCAGTGCTGCCGACAGGGGGCCGGCGAACACTGAAGCTTTCTTT	CSAADRGPANTEAFF
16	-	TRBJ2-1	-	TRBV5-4	TGTGCCAGCAGCTCGGGTCCTCTAAAGATAGGGAATGAGCAGTTCTTC	CASSSGPLKIGNEQFF
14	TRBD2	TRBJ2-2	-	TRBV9	TGTGCCAGTCAGACTAGCGCAATAACCGGGGAGCTGTTTTTT	CASQTSAITGELFF
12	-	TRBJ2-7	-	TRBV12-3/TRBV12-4	TGTGCCAGCAGTTTAGTTCCTCACGAGCAGTACTTC	CASSLVPHEQYF
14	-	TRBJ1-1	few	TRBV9	TGTGCCAGCAGCGTGACGGCTATGAACACTGAAGCTTTCTTT	CASSVTAMNTEAFF
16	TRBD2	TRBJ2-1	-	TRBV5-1	TGCGCCAGCAGCCTAGGGACTAGCGGGAGATTCGATGAGCAGTTCTTC	CASSLGTSGRFDEQFF
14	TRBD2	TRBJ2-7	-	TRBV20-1	TGCAGTGCTAGAGGCGGACTAGCGCGCTACGAGCAGTACTTC	CSARGGLARYEQYF
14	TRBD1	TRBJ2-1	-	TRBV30	TGTGCCTGGAGTGTAGGGGGCAAAAGCAATGAGCAGTTCTTC	CAWSVGGKSNEQFF
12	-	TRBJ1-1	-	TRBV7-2	TGTGCCAGCAGCTTAGCAACACCTGAAGCTTTCTTT	CASSLATPEAFF
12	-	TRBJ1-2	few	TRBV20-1	TGCAGTGCTGGACCCGCAGTGGCAGGCTACACCTTC	CSAGPAVAGYTF
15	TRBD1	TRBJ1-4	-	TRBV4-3	TGCGCCAGCAGGACAGGGGGCTCGACTAATGAAAAACTGTTTTTT	CASRTGGSTNEKLFF
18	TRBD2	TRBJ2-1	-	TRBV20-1	TGCAGTGTAGGACTAGCGGGAGTTATTCGTTTGGGGGACAATGAGCAGTTCTTC	CSVGLAGVIRLGDNEQFF
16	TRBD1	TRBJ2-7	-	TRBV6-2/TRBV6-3	TGTGCCAGCAGAAACCTTGAGGACAGGATATCCTACGAGCAGTACTTC	CASRNLEDRISYEQYF
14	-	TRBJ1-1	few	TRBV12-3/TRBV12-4	TGTGCCAGCAGTTTAAGGACCTACAACACTGAAGCTTTCTTT	CASSLRTYNTEAFF